The sequence of this T cell receptor beta chain was determined in a study of cytomegalovirus exposure and HLA in healthy donors. Findings and caveats of the study: Excluded were some V segments that proved indistinguishable, including TRBV6-2 and TRBV6-3. The majority of TCR sequences were rare, yet some public TCRs appeared in many donors.

Per the germline V gene, CDR1 is LGHNA and CDR2 is YSLEER. This CDR3 has 16 amino acids. The ends lost 4 bases at V and 9 bases at J; junction bases unmatched: 7. Researchers ran the PCR with 60 Vbeta and 13 Jbeta primers. Using immunoSEQ multiplex PCR, the repertoire was profiled, and TCRdb retains in-frame clones only, with some absent. The sample comprises roughly 81,000 clones, 79% of which are singletons, and around 2.5% rests with the top ten. To note about this clone: Its antigen remains unidentified.

The sequenced material came from PBMCs. The chain carries TRBV4-3 and TRBJ2-3; TRBD2 matches at 16 bases. This receptor was identified in a man younger than 45 in good health and CMV-seronegative. The CDR3: CASSPGLAGGQRTQYF. The DNA of the CDR3 is TGCGCCAGCAGCCCGGGACTAGCGGGGGGGCAGAGGACGCAGTATTTT.